This entry is about one T cell receptor beta chain. Assay: immunoSEQ multiplex PCR; the TCRdb copy retains only in-frame clones and omits some. The sample shows 100,000 to 150,000 clones, about 90% of them seen only once. This record comes from a study of control samples from healthy donors and cancer patients. Germline V lookup: CDR1 LGHNA, CDR2 YNFKEQ. This CDR3 has 15 amino acids. V gave up 4 bases and J gave up 6 bases; unmatched junction bases: 8. Specimen: blood. This TCR was recovered from a man between 18 and 35 years old in good health. V and J are TRBV4-2 and TRBJ2-1, with 8 positions matching TRBD1. The CDR3 DNA follows: TGTGCCAGCAGCCTTGGACAGGGAGGAGTCAATGAGCAGTTCTTC. It specifies CASSLGQGGVNEQFF.